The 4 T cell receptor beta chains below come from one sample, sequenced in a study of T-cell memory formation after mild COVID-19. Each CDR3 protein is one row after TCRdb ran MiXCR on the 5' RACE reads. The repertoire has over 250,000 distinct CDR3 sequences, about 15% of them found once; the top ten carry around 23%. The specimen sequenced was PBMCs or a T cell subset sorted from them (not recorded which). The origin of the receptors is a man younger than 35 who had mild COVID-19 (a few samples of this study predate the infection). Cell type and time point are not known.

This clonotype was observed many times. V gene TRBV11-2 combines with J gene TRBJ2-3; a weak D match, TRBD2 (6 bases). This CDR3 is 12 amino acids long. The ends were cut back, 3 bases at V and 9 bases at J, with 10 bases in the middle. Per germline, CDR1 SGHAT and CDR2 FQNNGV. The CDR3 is CASSFSGMTQYF. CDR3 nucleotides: TGTGCCAGCAGCTTTAGCGGTATGACGCAGTATTTT.

CDR3 sequence: CASMILPSGGPGYEQYF. CDR3 nucleotide sequence: TGCGCCAGCATGATTCTCCCTAGCGGGGGCCCAGGCTACGAGCAGTACTTC. The genes are TRBV5-1 and TRBJ2-7, with TRBD2 matching 10 bases. The CDR3 is 17 amino acids. Per the germline V gene, CDR1 is SGHRS and CDR2 is YFSETQ. The trim removed 6 bases at V and 3 bases at J, leaving 15 bases unmatched.

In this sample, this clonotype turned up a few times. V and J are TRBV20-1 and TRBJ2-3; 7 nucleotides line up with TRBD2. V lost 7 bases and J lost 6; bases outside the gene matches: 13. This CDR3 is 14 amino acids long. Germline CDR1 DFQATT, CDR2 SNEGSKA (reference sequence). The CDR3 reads CSGPPAGKGDTQYF. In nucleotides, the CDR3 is TGCAGTGGCCCCCCAGCGGGGAAAGGGGATACGCAGTATTTT.

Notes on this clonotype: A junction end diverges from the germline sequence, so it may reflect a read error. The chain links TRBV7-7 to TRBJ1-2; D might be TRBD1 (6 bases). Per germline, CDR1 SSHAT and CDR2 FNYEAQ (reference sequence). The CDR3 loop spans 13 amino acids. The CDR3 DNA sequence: TGTGCCAGCAGCTTAGATCGGGTGGGGGCTAGGATCTTC. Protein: CASSLDRVGARIF.